This T cell receptor beta chain is drawn from a study of T-cell reconstitution after alpha-beta-depleted transplantation in children. This clonotype has ten or more counts. Antigen unknown. Unique molecular identifiers tagged the TCRbeta library. TCRdb ran MiXCR on the PCR reads and lists one entry per CDR3 protein. The sample contains 130,000 to 150,000 distinct CDR3 sequences, 8% to 10% of which appear only once. Broader study findings: In some patients, recipient T cells and intrathymic progenitors surviving conditioning explained high day-60 diversity. In patients about two months after transplant, alpha-beta T cells reportedly arose from several hundred expanded graft clones. Hyperexpanded clones declined; after one year, newly produced T cells mostly supplied diversity.

The germline V and J ends were trimmed by 3 bases and 3 bases, with 9 bases remaining between them. Germline values: CDR1 DFQATT, CDR2 SNEGSKA (reference sequence). The CDR3 spans 13 residues. Sequencing used PBMCs, mostly from graft donor cells, obtained 180 days after TCRalphabeta/CD19-depleted stem cell transplant. The sequence came from a female patient between 2 and 10 years old who had a stem cell transplant for congenital amegakaryocytic thrombocytopenia, so the T cells may come from the graft donor. This rearrangement joins TRBV20-1 to TRBJ2-1; D possibly corresponds to TRBD2 (6 bases). CDR3 in DNA: TGCAGTGCTAGCGGGAGCGGCTACAATGAGCAGTTCTTC. Its protein is CSASGSGYNEQFF.